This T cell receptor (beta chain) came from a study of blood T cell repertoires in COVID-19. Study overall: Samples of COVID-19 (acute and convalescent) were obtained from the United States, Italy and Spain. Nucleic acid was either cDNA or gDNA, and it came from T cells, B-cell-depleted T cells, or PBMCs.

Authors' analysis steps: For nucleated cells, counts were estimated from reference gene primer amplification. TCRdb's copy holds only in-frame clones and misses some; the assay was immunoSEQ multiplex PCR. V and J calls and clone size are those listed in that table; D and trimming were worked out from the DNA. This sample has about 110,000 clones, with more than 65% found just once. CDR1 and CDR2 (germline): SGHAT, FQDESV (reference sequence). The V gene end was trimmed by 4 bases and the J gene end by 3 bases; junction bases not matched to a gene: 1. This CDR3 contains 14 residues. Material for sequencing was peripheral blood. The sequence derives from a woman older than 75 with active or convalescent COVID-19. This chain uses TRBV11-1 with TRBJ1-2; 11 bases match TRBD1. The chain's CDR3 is CASSWTGGDYGYTF. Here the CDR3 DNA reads TGTGCCAGCAGCTGGACAGGGGGCGACTATGGCTACACCTTC.